This is a list of T cell receptor beta chains from one sample in a study of cytomegalovirus exposure and HLA in healthy donors. Some clones are missing from TCRdb's copy, which holds only in-frame ones; the method was immunoSEQ multiplex PCR. This table holds 75,000 to 95,000 clones, about 73% found once. Sequences were obtained from PBMCs. These receptors came from a middle-aged woman in good health and CMV-seropositive. The CDR3 runs from the conserved cysteine through the conserved F or W. The D gene is left open where the match is weak. Expanded clones are given a class, and other clones once, few, many or no size at all.

TRBJ1-2 TRBD1 NA TRBV6-6 TGTGCCAGCAGACTGACAGGGGAAAATGGCTACACCTTC CASRLTGENGYTF
TRBJ2-5 NA NA TRBV7-3 TGTGCCAGCAGCTTAGGCGCCCGGGACAAACAAGAGACCCAGTACTTC CASSLGARDKQETQYF
TRBJ1-2 NA NA TRBV28 TGTGCCAGCAGTTCCAGGGGAACTGGCTACACCTTC CASSSRGTGYTF
TRBJ2-2 TRBD2 few TRBV7-3 TGTGCCAGCAGCAACCAAGCGGGGGGGAACACCGGGGAGCTGTTTTTT CASSNQAGGNTGELFF
TRBJ1-2 NA NA TRBV5-1 TGCGCCAGCAGCTTGGCAGGGGATAAGTATGGCTACACCTTC CASSLAGDKYGYTF
TRBJ2-1 NA few TRBV5-1 TGCGCCAGCAGGCCCCCCGGGGGGCCCTACAATGAGCAGTTCTTC CASRPPGGPYNEQFF
TRBJ2-3 NA few TRBV30 TGTGCCTGGAGTGTACGGGGAGTTGATACGCAGTATTTT CAWSVRGVDTQYF
TRBJ2-4 NA NA TRBV14 TGTGCCAGCAGCCCTAGGGGGGGGGTTTCCAAAAACATTCAGTACTTC CASSPRGGVSKNIQYF
TRBJ2-3 NA NA TRBV10-1 TGCGCCACCGAGGGAGATACGCAGTATTTT CATEGDTQYF
TRBJ1-4 TRBD1 NA TRBV4-3 TGCGCCAGCAGCCAAGATAGGACAGGGTCTGGGAAACTGTTTTTT CASSQDRTGSGKLFF
TRBJ2-2 NA NA TRBV11-3 TGTGCCAGCAGCTTTTTAGCGGACACCGGGGAGCTGTTTTTT CASSFLADTGELFF
TRBJ2-1 NA NA TRBV5-4 TGTGCCAGCAGCTTGGCGGGAGCCTCCTACAATGAGCAGTTCTTC CASSLAGASYNEQFF
TRBJ2-2 NA NA TRBV6-4 TGTGCCAGCAGTGACTCAGGACAGCCCACCGGGGAGCTGTTTTTT CASSDSGQPTGELFF
TRBJ2-5 NA NA TRBV10-1 TGCGCGGGTCGGCGGGCGCGGGGAGAGACCCAGTACTTC CAGRRARGETQYF
TRBJ2-7 TRBD1 NA TRBV5-1 TGCGCCAGCAGCTTTATCCGTCGACAGGGCTACGAGCAGTACTTC CASSFIRRQGYEQYF
TRBJ1-5 NA NA TRBV19 TGTGCCAGTAGTATAGATCGCTGGCAGGGAGGAAGAGGTCAGCCCCAGCATTTT CASSIDRWQGGRGQPQHF
TRBJ2-7 NA NA TRBV21-1 TGTGCCAGCCATTTGAGGTATTGGGAGCAGTACTTC CASHLRYWEQYF
TRBJ2-5 NA NA TRBV10-3 TGTGCCATCGGTCCTGGGGCCCAAGAGACCCAGTACTTC CAIGPGAQETQYF
TRBJ2-7 TRBD2 once TRBV4-3 TGCGCCAGCAGCCAAGCTGGGGGGAGCGGGAGTATCCACGAGCAGTACTTC CASSQAGGSGSIHEQYF
TRBJ1-2 NA NA TRBV2 TGTGCCACCAAAGGGGCGGAGGGATTGTGGGGCTACACCTTC CATKGAEGLWGYTF
TRBJ2-1 NA NA TRBV10-3 TGTGCCATCAGCAGTAGCACGCGTGCCAAGTTCTTC CAISSSTRAKFF
TRBJ2-3 TRBD2 NA TRBV5-4 TGTGCCAGCAGCATTGGCCCGGGACTAGCGGGATCCGATACGCAGTATTTT CASSIGPGLAGSDTQYF
TRBJ2-7 TRBD2 NA TRBV9 TGTGCCAGCAGCGTAGGGGGAGGGCCGGGGGTCGAGCAGTACTTC CASSVGGGPGVEQYF
TRBJ2-4 TRBD2 NA TRBV7-2 TGTGCCAGCAGCTTAAGGCCTAGCGGGAAGGCTGACATTCAGTACTTC CASSLRPSGKADIQYF
TRBJ2-7 TRBD1 NA TRBV10-3 TGTGCCATCAGGACAGGGTCCTACGAGCAGTACTTC CAIRTGSYEQYF
TRBJ1-4 NA few TRBV5-5 TGTGCCAGCAGCCTACAGCACGAAAAACTGTTTTTT CASSLQHEKLFF
TRBJ1-2 NA NA TRBV6-5 TGTGCCAGCAGACGAACTAAATCAAATAACTATGGCTACACCTTC CASRRTKSNNYGYTF
TRBJ2-2 NA once TRBV14 TGTGCCAGCAGCTACCATACTCCGAACACCGGGGAGCTGTTTTTT CASSYHTPNTGELFF
TRBJ1-2 NA NA TRBV28 TGTGCCAGCAGTGCCGGAGGGGCGCACAACTATGGCTACACCTTC CASSAGGAHNYGYTF
TRBJ2-7 NA few TRBV7-7 TGTGCTAGCAGCTTGGACCCGGGGGACTACGAGCAGTACTTC CASSLDPGDYEQYF
TRBJ1-3 NA few TRBV9 TGTGCCAGCAGCGTGGGAGGAAGCTCTGGAAACACCATATATTTT CASSVGGSSGNTIYF
TRBJ1-1 NA once TRBV6-5 TGTGCCAGCAGTTACGCAGTGAACACTGAAGCTTTCTTT CASSYAVNTEAFF
TRBJ2-3 TRBD2 NA TRBV7-9 TGTGCCAGCAGCCCTAGGTCTAGCGGGACTGGAGATACGCAGTATTTT CASSPRSSGTGDTQYF
TRBJ2-7 NA NA TRBV27 TGTGCCAGCAGTTTAGCAGGGACCTACGAGCAGTACTTC CASSLAGTYEQYF
TRBJ1-4 NA NA TRBV10-1 TGCGCCAGCAGTAGGTCGGGGGGCGGATGGCGAACTAATGAAAAACTGTTTTTT CASSRSGGGWRTNEKLFF
TRBJ1-5 TRBD1 NA TRBV19 TGTGCCAGTAGTATGGGACAGTTGAACAATCAGCCCCAGCATTTT CASSMGQLNNQPQHF
TRBJ1-5 NA few TRBV6-6 TGTGCCAGCACAACAGATAGCAATCAGCCCCAGCATTTT CASTTDSNQPQHF
TRBJ2-3 TRBD1 NA TRBV20-1 TGCAGTGCGACAGGGGCAGATACGCAGTATTTT CSATGADTQYF
TRBJ2-1 NA NA TRBV6-5 TGTGCCAGCAGTTACACGAGGGCGAGCAATGAGCAGTTCTTC CASSYTRASNEQFF
TRBJ1-3 TRBD1 NA TRBV18 TGTGCCAGCTCACCGCAGGACAGGGGAGACACCATATATTTT CASSPQDRGDTIYF
TRBJ2-5 NA few TRBV4-1 TGCGCCAGCAGCCAAGCGGCAGGGAAAGAGACCCAGTACTTC CASSQAAGKETQYF
TRBJ2-3 TRBD2 NA TRBV19 TGTGCCAGCACGATAGCGGGAGGTACCCAACGGGATACGCAGTATTTT CASTIAGGTQRDTQYF
TRBJ2-7 NA NA TRBV15 TGTGCCACCAGCAATTCCCTACAGATTGACGAGCAGTACTTC CATSNSLQIDEQYF
TRBJ2-7 TRBD1 NA TRBV7-3 TGTGCCAGCAGCGCAAGGACAGGGGGCGAGCAGTACTTC CASSARTGGEQYF
TRBJ2-1 TRBD2 NA TRBV14 TGTGCCAGCAGCCATAGCGGGGGGATTTACAATGAGCAGTTCTTC CASSHSGGIYNEQFF
TRBJ2-7 NA NA TRBV11-2 TGTGCCAGCAGCTTAATCAGGTTACTAGGAGAGCAGTACTTC CASSLIRLLGEQYF
TRBJ1-5 TRBD1 NA TRBV7-9 TGTGCCAGCAGCAAGGACAGAGGGGGCTATAGCAATCAGCCCCAGCATTTT CASSKDRGGYSNQPQHF
TRBJ1-5 NA NA TRBV5-8 TGTGCCAGCAGCTCACGGACAGTTCAACAGCCCCAGCATTTT CASSSRTVQQPQHF
TRBJ2-7 TRBD1 NA TRBV5-6 TGTGCCAGCATCCGTGGACAGGGGGACGAGCAGTACTTC CASIRGQGDEQYF
TRBJ2-5 TRBD2 once TRBV11-2 TGTGCCAGCAGCCCGCTCCGGGCGGGAGTAGGGCGGGAGACCCAGTACTTC CASSPLRAGVGRETQYF
TRBJ2-1 TRBD2 NA TRBV7-2 TGTGCCAGCAGCTGGACTAGCGATGAGCAGTTCTTC CASSWTSDEQFF
TRBJ2-1 TRBD2 once TRBV30 TGTGCGGGGGGACTAGGGTATGAGCAGTTCTTC CAGGLGYEQFF